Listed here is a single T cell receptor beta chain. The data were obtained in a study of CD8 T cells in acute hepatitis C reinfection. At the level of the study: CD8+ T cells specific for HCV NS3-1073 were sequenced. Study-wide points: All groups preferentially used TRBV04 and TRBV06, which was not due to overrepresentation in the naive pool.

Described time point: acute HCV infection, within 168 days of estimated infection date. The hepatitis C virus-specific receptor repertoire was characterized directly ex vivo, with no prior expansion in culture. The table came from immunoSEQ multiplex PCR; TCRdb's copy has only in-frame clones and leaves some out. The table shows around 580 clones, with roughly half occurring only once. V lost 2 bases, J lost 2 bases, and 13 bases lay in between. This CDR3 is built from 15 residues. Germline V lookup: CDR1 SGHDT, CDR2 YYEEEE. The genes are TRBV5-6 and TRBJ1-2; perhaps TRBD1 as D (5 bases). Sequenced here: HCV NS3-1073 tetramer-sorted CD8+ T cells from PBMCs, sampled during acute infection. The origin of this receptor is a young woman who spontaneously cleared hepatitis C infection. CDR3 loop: CASSLFGQDNYGYTF. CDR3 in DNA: TGTGCCAGCAGCTTATTCGGACAAGACAACTATGGCTACACCTTC.